This T cell receptor beta chain stems from a study of blood T cell repertoires in COVID-19. The repertoire was sequenced with immunoSEQ multiplex PCR; TCRdb's copy has only in-frame clones and lacks some. The sample shows under 250,000 clones, around 80% of them seen only once. This clone has only one observation. The germline gives CDR1 MDHEN, CDR2 SYDVKM. This CDR3 is built from 15 residues. The V and J ends lost 5 bases and 5 bases, in that order; junction bases with no gene match: 2. The chain couples TRBV28 to TRBJ2-2, with 13 nucleotides matching TRBD2. This TCR was sampled from a woman in her forties or fifties with acute or convalescent COVID-19. Material for sequencing was peripheral blood. The CDR3, as DNA: TGTGCCAGCAGTCAACTAGCGGGAGGGACCGGGGAGCTGTTTTTT. This codes for CASSQLAGGTGELFF. The variable domain in full, with the rest retrieved from reference TRBV28 and TRBJ2-2, is DVKVTQSSRYLVKRTGEKVFLECVQDMDHENMFWYRQDPGLGLRLIYFSYDVKMKEKGDIPEGYSVSREKKERFSLILESASTNQTSMYLCASSQLAGGTGELFFGEGSRLTVL.